These 20 T cell receptor beta chains share one sample of origin, sequenced in a study of blood T cell repertoires in COVID-19. Sequencing used immunoSEQ multiplex PCR; TCRdb keeps in-frame clones, though not all of them. The sample records 140,000 to 150,000 clones, over 80% being singletons. The sequenced sample was peripheral blood. The receptors were gathered from a woman aged 35 to 49 with active or convalescent COVID-19.

The CDR3 DNA follows: TGTGCCAGCTCACCACCGGCCCAGCGGGAGTCCAATGAGCAGTTCTTC. Protein product: CASSPPAQRESNEQFF. The chain recombines TRBV18 with TRBJ2-1; 8 nucleotides align to TRBD2. The V segment lost 0 bases and the J segment 6 bases; nucleotides outside the gene matches: 7. The germline V gene encodes CDR1 KGHSH and CDR2 LQKENI. The CDR3 spans 16 residues.

This chain links TRBV10-3 with TRBJ1-5, with 8 bases identical to TRBD1. V trimming: 4 bases; J trimming: 1 base; junction bases outside the gene matches: 3. The CDR3 totals 15 residues. Germline V gene lookup returns CDR1 ENHRY and CDR2 SYGVKD. CDR3 in amino acids: CAISGQGRSNQPQHF. As DNA, the CDR3 is TGTGCCATCAGTGGACAGGGGAGGAGCAATCAGCCCCAGCATTTT.

The chain has TRBV27 and TRBJ1-2; no reliable D call. Trimming left V 0 bases short and J 4 bases short, with 15 bases between. This CDR3 is 16 amino acids long. The germline CDR1 and CDR2 sequences are MNHEY and SMNVEV (reference sequence). The CDR3 reads CASSLSGSIASYGYTF. CDR3 bases: TGTGCCAGCAGTTTATCGGGGAGTATAGCGAGCTATGGCTACACCTTC.

The chain employs TRBV5-1 and TRBJ2-1; TRBD2 matches 9 bases. Germline CDR1 and CDR2: SGHRS and YFSETQ. Germline trimming cut 4 bases from V and 3 bases from J; bases unmatched to any gene: 14. The CDR3 is made up of 18 amino acids. The DNA of the CDR3 is TGCGCCAGCAGCGCCCGGGGAGAGCGAGCGGGGGGCTACAATGAGCAGTTCTTC. Translating it yields CASSARGERAGGYNEQFF.

CDR3 loop: CASSSNNLGLAGGDNEQFF. CDR3 coding DNA: TGTGCCAGCAGCTCCAACAATCTAGGTCTAGCGGGAGGGGACAATGAGCAGTTCTTC. The J gene is TRBJ2-1, the V gene TRBV7-8; 12 bases agree with TRBD2. With 4 bases clipped from V and 5 bases from J, the junction kept 15 bases outside the gene matches. This CDR3 region has 19 residues. The germline gives CDR1 SGHVS, CDR2 FQNEAQ.

The J gene is TRBJ2-7, the V gene TRBV15; TRBD2 matches at 7 bases. The CDR3 has 15 amino acids. With V trimmed by 2 bases and J by 0 bases, 4 bases remained unmatched. The germline V gene has CDR1 LNHNV and CDR2 YYDKDF (reference sequence). CDR3 sequence reads: CATSRYGTNSYEQYF. The CDR3 DNA reads TGTGCCACCAGCAGATATGGGACTAACTCCTACGAGCAGTACTTC.

This rearrangement joins TRBV10-1 to TRBJ2-2; 7 bases match TRBD2. This CDR3 is built from 17 residues. Germline-derived CDR1 and CDR2 are WNHNN and SYGVQD (reference sequence). J was trimmed by 6 bases and V by 4 bases; bases with no gene match: 14. CDR3 amino acids: CASSAGAGTMRPGELFF. The CDR3 DNA sequence: TGCGCCAGCAGTGCCGGGGCGGGGACTATGCGTCCCGGGGAGCTGTTTTTT.

The chain employs TRBV10-3 and TRBJ1-2; TRBD1 agrees at 7 bases. After removal of 2 bases from V and 6 bases from J, the junction contained 3 bases not matched to a gene. This CDR3 comprises 13 residues. CDR1 and CDR2 from the germline V gene are ENHRY and SYGVKD. CDR3 bases: TGTGCCATCAGTGAGACAGGGGACGATGGCTACACCTTC. As protein: CAISETGDDGYTF.

In DNA form, the CDR3 reads TGTGCCAGCAGCTTTGGAGACTATGGCTACACCTTC. The encoded protein is CASSFGDYGYTF. The chain has TRBV7-9 and TRBJ1-2; no clear D gene. Trimming left V 3 bases short and J 3 bases short, with 5 bases between. The CDR3 length is 12 residues. Germline V gives CDR1 SEHNR, CDR2 FQNEAQ (reference sequence).

The chain has TRBV2 and TRBJ2-1, with TRBD1 as a possible D gene (5 bases). The germline V and J ends were trimmed by 7 bases and 4 bases, with 17 bases remaining between them. Germline assignment: CDR1 SNHLY and CDR2 FYNNEI. The CDR3 extends over 15 amino acids. CDR3 protein: CASTRQGVVYNEQFF. As DNA, the CDR3 is TGTGCCAGCACCCGACAAGGGGTAGTATACAATGAGCAGTTCTTC. The entire variable domain, with the rest obtained from reference TRBV2 and TRBJ2-1, is as follows: EPEVTQTPSHQVTQMGQEVILRCVPISNHLYFYWYRQILGQKVEFLVSFYNNEISEKSEIFDDQFSVERPDGSNFTLKIRSTKLEDSAMYFCASTRQGVVYNEQFFGPGTRLTVL.

The chain carries TRBV25-1 and TRBJ2-3; 8 bases map to TRBD1. The ends lost 3 bases at V and 0 bases at J; junction bases unmatched: 11. The CDR3 covers 18 residues. Germline assignment: CDR1 MGHDK and CDR2 SYGVNS. This CDR3 reads CASSDGTGSFLSTDTQYF. The DNA for the CDR3 is TGTGCCAGCAGTGACGGGACAGGTTCGTTTTTGAGCACAGATACGCAGTATTTT.

The rearrangement joins TRBV5-6 to TRBJ1-1, with a weak D call TRBD1 (6 bases). This CDR3 contains 18 residues. V gave up 3 bases and J gave up 3 bases, with 24 bases separating them. Germline CDR1 and CDR2: SGHDT and YYEEEE. The CDR3 bases are TGTGCCAGCAGCTCGGAGGTTGGACTGGCAGGGGCGGACACTGAAGCTTTCTTT. Protein: CASSSEVGLAGADTEAFF.

The chain links TRBV28 to TRBJ1-2, with D tentatively TRBD1 (6 bases). The CDR3 extends over 14 amino acids. Germline CDR1 and CDR2: MDHEN and SYDVKM. Trimming cost V 8 bases and J 3 bases, with 16 bases left between them. The CDR3 loop reads CASLVDRPDYGYTF. In DNA, the CDR3 is TGTGCCAGCTTGGTTGACAGGCCGGACTATGGCTACACCTTC.

CDR3 protein: CASSLVGVNTEAFF. As DNA, the CDR3 is TGTGCCAGCAGCTTAGTAGGGGTGAACACTGAAGCTTTCTTT. This sequence joins TRBV5-4 and TRBJ1-1, with D perhaps matching TRBD1 (5 bases). Germline V CDR1 and CDR2: SGHNT, YYREEE (reference sequence). V was trimmed by 2 bases and J by 0 bases, leaving 8 bases between them. The CDR3 contains 14 residues. Complete variable domain (other parts from reference TRBV5-4 and TRBJ1-1): ETGVTQSPTHLIKTRGQQVTLRCSSQSGHNTVSWYQQALGQGPQFIFQYYREEENGRGNFPPRFSGLQFPNYSSELNVNALELDDSALYLCASSLVGVNTEAFFGQGTRLTVV.

This clone was observed a handful of times. The chain combines TRBV19 with TRBJ1-3; D may be TRBD1 (6 bases). V lost 0 bases, J lost 5 bases, and 23 bases lay in between. The CDR3 is made up of 19 amino acids. Germline V gene data show CDR1 as LNHDA and CDR2 as SQIVND (reference sequence). The CDR3 DNA follows: TGTGCCAGTAGTATAGATCGGTGGGGGCCGCGCACCGAACGAAACACCATATATTTT. As protein: CASSIDRWGPRTERNTIYF.

The rearrangement links TRBV6-5 to TRBJ1-3, with D tentatively TRBD1 (5 bases). The V end was cut by 6 bases, the J end by 0 bases, with 12 bases between. The germline V gene has CDR1 MNHEY and CDR2 SVGAGI. CDR3 size: 15 residues. CDR3 DNA sequence: TGTGCCAGCAGCTCAGACAGACGCTCTGGAAACACCATATATTTT. It encodes CASSSDRRSGNTIYF.

The chain has TRBV10-3 and TRBJ1-5; 10 nucleotides align to TRBD1. CDR3 length: 15 amino acids. Unmatched junction bases numbered 7, after V lost 7 bases and J lost 4 bases. Germline CDR1 ENHRY, CDR2 SYGVKD. Here the CDR3 reads CAINAGTGDNQPQHF. In DNA form, the CDR3 reads TGTGCCATCAACGCCGGGACAGGGGATAATCAGCCCCAGCATTTT.

The rearrangement links TRBV28 to TRBJ2-7, with 9 bases lining up with TRBD2. The germline V gene has CDR1 MDHEN and CDR2 SYDVKM. The ends lost 6 bases at V and 5 bases at J; junction bases unmatched: 11. The CDR3 has 15 amino acids. The CDR3 here is CASRSPAGGYDEQYF. In nucleotides, the CDR3 is TGTGCCAGCAGGTCACCGGCGGGGGGGTACGACGAGCAGTACTTC. Together with reference TRBV28 and TRBJ2-7, the CDR3 gives the full variable domain: DVKVTQSSRYLVKRTGEKVFLECVQDMDHENMFWYRQDPGLGLRLIYFSYDVKMKEKGDIPEGYSVSREKKERFSLILESASTNQTSMYLCASRSPAGGYDEQYFGPGTRLTVT.

The chain employs TRBV19 and TRBJ2-2; D is uncertain. V lost 6 bases and J 5 bases, leaving 10 bases between the germline ends. The CDR3 has 13 residues. Per germline, CDR1 LNHDA and CDR2 SQIVND (reference sequence). CDR3 loop: CASSGTRTGELFF. The CDR3 nucleotides are TGTGCCAGTAGCGGTACCCGTACCGGGGAGCTGTTTTTT.

V is TRBV28 and J is TRBJ2-1, with a possible D match to TRBD1 (6 bases). The CDR3 loop spans 12 amino acids. V lost 11 bases, J lost 8 bases, and 16 bases lay in between. CDR1 is MDHEN and CDR2 is SYDVKM in the germline V gene. The CDR3 DNA follows: TGTGCCGCCACAGGGCTCCTAGATGAGCAGTTCTTC. It is translated as CAATGLLDEQFF.